These T cell receptor beta chains were read from a single sample in a study of CD8 T cells in ankylosing spondylitis. Using its own MiXCR run on the 5' RACE reads, TCRdb lists one record per CDR3 protein. The sample consists of roughly 150,000 distinct CDR3 sequences, roughly 10% of them appearing once. Sequenced material: blood, either unsorted or a sorted T cell fraction (not recorded which). Every receptor here comes from a female donor with ankylosing spondylitis or in good health (not recorded which). Both conserved end residues are part of each CDR3.

TRBV20-1	TRBJ2-7	CSAAASRSSYEQYF
TRBV7-3	TRBJ2-1	CASSLLGEIMDNEQFF
TRBV6-2/TRBV6-3	TRBJ2-7	CASSPRRTSGTYEQYF
TRBV7-9	TRBJ2-5	CASSLSETQYF
TRBV29-1	TRBJ2-2	CSVERGDTGELFF
TRBV6-2/TRBV6-3	TRBJ2-7	CASSGQGASYEQYF
TRBV12-3/TRBV12-4	TRBJ1-5	CASSSSTNQPQHF
TRBV12-3/TRBV12-4	TRBJ2-1	CASSFPYTGGPLPRSYNEQFF
TRBV27	TRBJ2-5	CASSPGGRQETQYF
TRBV20-1	TRBJ2-7	CSARDLRLSLSLDEYF
TRBV6-4	TRBJ2-1	CASSALPYNEQFF
TRBV7-9	TRBJ2-6	CASSLSSGANVLTF
TRBV9	TRBJ1-1	CASSSGGAVAFF
TRBV29-1	TRBJ2-5	CSVDDRRGGETQYF
TRBV11-2	TRBJ2-5	CASSPWTSGSETQYF
TRBV20-1	TRBJ2-5	CSAGLISGFQETQYF
TRBV25-1	TRBJ1-4	CASSGTPTATNEKLFF
TRBV6-5	TRBJ2-1	CASSFWTSGASRNEQFF
TRBV4-3	TRBJ2-1	CASSQDAELASDEQFF
TRBV12-3/TRBV12-4	TRBJ2-1	CASSPGTSGRAGQFF
TRBV20-1	TRBJ1-2	CSARGGRGYGYTF
TRBV9	TRBJ1-1	CASSVARGTEAFF
TRBV5-6	TRBJ2-7	CASSFSWVPYEQYF
TRBV4-3	TRBJ2-1	CASSQEAGGNNEQFF
TRBV3-1	TRBJ2-7	CASSLPRMSLEQYF
TRBV7-9	TRBJ1-1	CASSPENTEAFF
TRBV20-1	TRBJ2-1	CSASLAGGYFSYNEQFF
TRBV29-1	TRBJ1-2	CSVVWTDGYTF
TRBV9	TRBJ1-2	CASSVGAGGTNYGYTF
TRBV20-1	TRBJ2-1	CSVFDSEGDRGHEQFF
TRBV12-3/TRBV12-4	TRBJ1-2	CASSLGQALSGYTF
TRBV4-1	TRBJ2-5	CASSQPYVSQETQYF
TRBV9	TRBJ1-5	CASSVTDSNQPQHF
TRBV7-9	TRBJ2-7	CASAESAGEQYF
TRBV14	TRBJ2-4	CASSQGPGSGSRNIQYF